The subject of this entry is one T cell receptor (beta chain). Its antigen is currently not known. No per-base quality is available; no much larger clone lies one base away. Sequences SGHTA (CDR1) and FQGNSA (CDR2) are obtained from the germline V gene. The cysteine opens and the phenylalanine closes a CDR3 of 15 amino acids. Kept here is only the CDR3 DNA, which spans 45 bases and is read in frame from base 1. At the junction V is shortened by 6 bases and J by 6 bases; bases outside the gene matches: 12. These data come from a study of shared clonotypes between healthy human individuals (dated by TCRdb to the early 2020s). In terms of the full investigation: A couple of women and a few men aged 18 to 49 years were included in the cohort. For each donor, CD4 naive and CD4 memory were each given three plates, CD8 naive was given two plates, and CD8 memory was given one plate. Different laboratories and diverse techniques were used to prepare libraries and sequence TCR repertoires, to increase sequencing depth and limit assay-specific biases. Per donor, leukapheresis produced somewhere between about 0.8 and 9.5 billion PBMCs. The study deeply sequenced blood TCR repertoires of about five healthy adults to estimate repertoire size and the extent of clonotype sharing between individuals. Results the study describes overall, beyond this receptor: Naive subsets generally had larger estimated clonotype richness than memory subsets did. The small number of donors limited the genetic and exposure-history diversity represented. Based on pairwise subsampling, the degree of clonotype sharing among donors was expected to be affected by sequencing depth. Rarefaction of sorted-subset datasets indicated incomplete sequencing despite the large sequencing depth. When a few donors were compared, the shared fraction of clonotypes was 5% to 6.5% for naive CD4, about 4% for naive CD8, 2.3% for memory CD4, and 0.35% to 0.5% for memory CD8. Compared with non-shared clonotypes, clonotypes shared by all four sorted-subset donors had higher generation probabilities. Sampling was restricted to blood, and TCR repertoires in tissue are likely to differ from TCR repertoires in blood.

The donors were healthy, HIV-negative adults who had no recently reported acute infections or vaccinations. Every donor was a Caucasian adult living in Nashville, Tennessee, USA. CD4+ T cells were enriched by magnetic negative selection; naive cells were then positively selected on CD45RA, and the negative fraction formed the memory subset. Blood was collected by leukapheresis, and PBMCs were isolated by Ficoll-Histopaque density gradient centrifugation and then cryopreserved in liquid nitrogen vapor phase. Analytical flow cytometry was used to check the purity and quantity of each magnetically sorted T cell population. Genomic DNA was isolated from every sorted fraction and measured by UV absorbance on a Nanodrop 2000c. Using the deep immunoSEQ assay, multiplex PCR amplified TCR CDR3 regions from genomic DNA. Genomic DNA extracted from each cell subset was distributed evenly over all wells of several immunoSEQ 96-well plates, and each plate served as one replicate. For sorted subsets, each replicate PCR was loaded with 200 ng genomic DNA, equivalent to roughly 30,000 T cell genomes. Purified libraries were measured with a Qubit 3.0 fluorometer, size-checked on a Bioanalyzer 2100, and measured again with the KAPA Library Quantification kit. Each immunoSEQ 96-well plate was sequenced on its own single-read 150-cycle Illumina NextSeq 550 flow cell. Per the original workflow: Because only junctional sequences without quality scores were contained in the immunoSEQ output, filtering matching that applied to full-length reads could not be performed. To assign V/J genes and CDR3, sequences were annotated against IMGT germline references using PyIR, a Python wrapper for IgBLAST v1.9. Reads were filtered out if the reads had weak V/J assignments (E-value above 1e-6), no CDR3, stop codons, out-of-frame junctions, or ambiguous translated residues. V3J clonotypes were defined as sequences sharing an identical inferred V gene, J gene, and CDR3 amino acid sequence. Percentage overlap between repertoires was computed as shared unique clonotypes divided by the size of the smaller repertoire. Repertoire richness was assessed with RTK rarefaction, the Chao1 estimator, and Recon v2.1 estimates of unobserved clonotypes. For all TCRbeta clonotypes obtained by the gDNA method from a few donors, generation probabilities were computed with OLGA. TCRdb's version of the immuneACCESS table is confined to in-frame rearrangements and falls short of the full clone set. An unresolved V gene accounts for under half of the shortfall where checked; the remainder is of unknown origin. That table supplies the V and J calls and clone size; D and trimming were determined from the DNA. The sample table records a few million clones; just under 95% of these occur just once. The ten most abundant clones make up around 0.35% of the sample.

The sequencing input was naive CD4+ T cells from PBMCs. This specimen's cell subset or site label, per the study, means: CD45RA+ positively selected. The chain is assembled from TRBV7-2 and TRBJ2-7; 9 of the junction bases match TRBD1. The receptor comes from a man aged 18 to 29 in good health. Some clones in this sample may be carry-over from other donors' samples. The CDR3 region has the sequence CASSLSRDRVLEQYF. The nucleotide sequence is given as TGTGCCAGCAGTTTGTCCCGGGACAGGGTTCTCGAGCAGTACTTC. With all but the CDR3 taken from the reference TRBV7-2 and TRBJ2-7 genes, the full variable domain is: GAGVSQSPSNKVTEKGKDVELRCDPISGHTALYWYRQSLGQGLEFLIYFQGNSAPDKSGLPSDRFSAERTGGSVSTLTIQRTQQEDSAVYLCASSLSRDRVLEQYFGPGTRLTVT.